Below, 20 T cell receptor beta chains from the same sample are listed, as sequenced in a study of T cell responses to AZD1222 COVID-19 vaccine. TCRdb's copy holds only in-frame clones and misses some; the assay was immunoSEQ multiplex PCR. The sample records roughly 110,000 clones, under 95% being singletons. The sequences come from peripheral blood, collected 28 days after the second AZD1222 dose. The source of these receptors is an adult who received the AZD1222 COVID-19 vaccine.

The chain carries TRBV6-7 and TRBJ2-3, with 7 positions matching TRBD2. TRBV6-7 carries the ORF label, with uncertain function. V lost 7 bases to trimming and J lost 2 bases; unmatched junction nucleotides: 12. This CDR3 comprises 16 residues. The chain's CDR3 is CASIPQRGESTDTQYF. The CDR3 region has the DNA TGTGCCAGCATCCCCCAGCGGGGCGAATCCACAGATACGCAGTATTTT.

The chain uses TRBV19 and TRBJ1-4; no reliable D call. The CDR3 totals 15 residues. The germline V and J ends were trimmed by 5 bases and 0 bases, with 10 bases remaining between them. Germline CDR1 reads LNHDA; CDR2 reads SQIVND (reference sequence). The CDR3, as DNA: TGTGCCAGTAGTTACGATGCCACAACTAATGAAAAACTGTTTTTT. Translation: CASSYDATTNEKLFF.

The rearrangement uses TRBV28 and TRBJ2-7; 12 bases are a match to TRBD1. The V gene's germline CDR1 is MDHEN and CDR2 SYDVKM. V lost 6 bases and J lost 7; bases outside the gene matches: 10. The CDR3 is 15 residues long. In DNA form, the CDR3 reads TGTGCCAGCAGCCTACCGGGACAGGGGGCTCGGGAGCAGTACTTC. It yields the protein CASSLPGQGAREQYF.

This chain connects TRBV3-1 (or the pseudogene TRBV3-2) to TRBJ2-1; D remains unclear. This CDR3 is 12 amino acids long. The ends were cut back, 2 bases at V and 9 bases at J, with 8 bases in the middle. Per the germline V gene, CDR1 is LGHDT and CDR2 is YNNKEL (reference sequence). Here the CDR3 DNA reads TGTGCCAGCAGCCAACGAAGCGCTGAGCAGTTCTTC. This encodes CASSQRSAEQFF.

Only one count was recorded for this clone. The genes are TRBV6-2 or TRBV6-3 and TRBJ2-5; 12 nucleotides match TRBD2. Germline CDR1 and CDR2: MNHEY and SVGEGT. V lost 2 bases and J lost 5; bases outside the gene matches: 6. The CDR3 sequence is 16 residues long. CDR3 sequence reads: CASSYLLAGGRETQYF. In nucleotides, the CDR3 is TGTGCCAGCAGTTACCTTCTAGCGGGGGGGCGCGAGACCCAGTACTTC.

This chain links TRBV11-2 with TRBJ2-7; no clear D gene. The V and J ends lost 6 bases and 2 bases respectively, with 17 bases between them. This CDR3 is built from 15 residues. The germline V gene encodes CDR1 SGHAT and CDR2 FQNNGV. The chain's CDR3 is CASSSTWQPTYEQYF. The CDR3 nucleotides read TGTGCCAGCAGTTCCACGTGGCAGCCTACCTACGAGCAGTACTTC.

J is TRBJ2-1 and V is TRBV21-1; the table names TRBD2, a call not compared with the DNA. TRBV21-1 is annotated as a pseudogene. This CDR3 spans 12 amino acids. In DNA form, the CDR3 reads TGTGCCAGCACCCTAGCCGGAGGCTCGCAGTTCTTC. Translation: CASTLAGGSQFF.

This clone showed up just a few times. This chain links TRBV18 with TRBJ1-6, with 7 nucleotides matching TRBD1. Trimming cost V 6 bases and J 5 bases; bases outside gene matches: 4. The V gene's germline CDR1 is KGHSH and CDR2 LQKENI. This CDR3 spans 14 amino acids. CDR3 sequence: CASSSGTDNSPLHF. The CDR3 DNA is TGTGCCAGCTCGTCCGGGACAGATAATTCACCCCTCCACTTT. Full variable domain (rest looked up from reference TRBV18 and TRBJ1-6): NAGVMQNPRHLVRRRGQEARLRCSPMKGHSHVYWYRQLPEEGLKFMVYLQKENIIDESGMPKERFSAEFPKEGPSILRIQQVVRGDSAAYFCASSSGTDNSPLHFGNGTRLTVT.

The chain recombines TRBV28 with TRBJ1-5; TRBD1 agrees at 10 bases. CDR1 is MDHEN and CDR2 is SYDVKM in the germline V gene. The CDR3 loop spans 15 amino acids. J gave up 6 bases and V 7 bases, and 9 bases lay outside the gene matches. CDR3 nucleotides: TGTGCCAGCAACCCCGACAGGGGGCAGAGTCAGCCCCAGCATTTT. Protein sequence: CASNPDRGQSQPQHF.

In its sample, this clone was seen once. This sequence joins TRBV4-3 and TRBJ1-5; possibly TRBD1 for D (5 bases). The CDR3 has 16 residues. The ends were cut back, 3 bases at V and 1 base at J, with 13 bases in the middle. The germline V gene has CDR1 LGHNA and CDR2 YSLEER. Written as DNA, the CDR3 is TGCGCCAGCAGCCAGGCTCCGGGACCGAGCAATCAGCCCCAGCATTTT. It yields the protein CASSQAPGPSNQPQHF.

This clone was counted a few times. The J gene is TRBJ2-2, the V gene TRBV5-8; D gene unclear. The CDR3 contains 16 residues. CDR1 is SGHTS and CDR2 is YDEGEE in the germline V gene. Deletions cut 1 base from V and 0 bases from J, with 10 bases between. The CDR3 coding sequence is TGTGCCAGCAGCTTGCTGGATGCTACGAACACCGGGGAGCTGTTTTTT. Its protein is CASSLLDATNTGELFF. The full variable domain, its missing parts supplied by reference TRBV5-8 and TRBJ2-2, is EAGVTQSPTHLIKTRGQQATLRCSPISGHTSVYWYQQALGLGLQFLLWYDEGEERNRGNFPPRFSGRQFPNYSSELNVNALELEDSALYLCASSLLDATNTGELFFGEGSRLTVL.

V usage is TRBV6-5 and J usage is TRBJ1-1; 7 bases are shared with TRBD1. The CDR3 consists of 15 residues. V lost 4 bases and J lost 5; bases outside the gene matches: 10. The germline V gene has CDR1 MNHEY and CDR2 SVGAGI. The CDR3 sequence: CASSFREGAGTEAFF. The DNA of the CDR3 is TGTGCCAGCAGTTTCCGAGAGGGGGCAGGGACTGAAGCTTTCTTT.

This clone was picked up one time. The V call is TRBV10-3, the J call TRBJ1-2; 9 bases are a match to TRBD1. This CDR3 region has 14 residues. CDR1 ENHRY and CDR2 SYGVKD come from the germline V gene. With 6 bases clipped from V and 8 bases from J, the junction kept 10 bases outside the gene matches. The CDR3 DNA reads as TGTGCCATCAGGAAGACAGGGGGAATTTCGGGCTACACCTTC. It codes for CAIRKTGGISGYTF.

This chain uses TRBV20-1 with TRBJ2-7; TRBD2 aligns across 11 bases. CDR3 length equals 15 residues. V was pared by 3 bases and J by 2 bases, with 6 bases of the junction left unmatched. The germline V gene encodes CDR1 DFQATT and CDR2 SNEGSKA (reference sequence). CDR3 nucleotide sequence: TGCAGTGCTAGTCCTAGCGGGAGGAAAACCTACGAGCAGTACTTC. Amino acid sequence: CSASPSGRKTYEQYF.

The chain employs TRBV15 and TRBJ2-3, with TRBD1 matching 10 bases. V was pared by 0 bases and J by 6 bases, with 9 bases of the junction left unmatched. The V gene's germline CDR1 is LNHNV and CDR2 YYDKDF (reference sequence). The CDR3 sequence is 17 residues long. CDR3 nucleotides: TGTGCCACCAGCAGAGAGAGACAGGGGGCGACGGGGGATACGCAGTATTTT. This sequence encodes CATSRERQGATGDTQYF.

The chain combines TRBV5-6 with TRBJ2-7; perhaps TRBD1 as D (6 bases). The CDR3 totals 15 residues. In germline, CDR1 is SGHDT, CDR2 YYEEEE. Trimming pared 1 base from V and 0 bases from J, leaving 11 bases between. CDR3 nucleotide sequence: TGTGCCAGCAGCTTGACGACAGGTACCTCCTACGAGCAGTACTTC. This translates into CASSLTTGTSYEQYF.

The chain employs TRBV19 and TRBJ1-6; D is undetermined. V dropped 4 bases and J dropped 1 base, with 11 bases sitting between them. This CDR3 has 16 residues. Germline loops: CDR1 LNHDA, CDR2 SQIVND (reference sequence). The CDR3 reads CASSKGERSYNSPLHF. The CDR3 DNA sequence: TGTGCCAGTAGTAAGGGAGAAAGGTCCTATAATTCACCCCTCCACTTT. Full variable domain (outside the CDR3, taken from reference TRBV19 and TRBJ1-6): DGGITQSPKYLFRKEGQNVTLSCEQNLNHDAMYWYRQDPGQGLRLIYYSQIVNDFQKGDIAEGYSVSREKKESFPLTVTSAQKNPTAFYLCASSKGERSYNSPLHFGNGTRLTVT.

The V call is TRBV7-2, the J call TRBJ1-2, with a tentative D call TRBD1 (5 bases). Germline CDR1 and CDR2: SGHTA and FQGNSA. V was pared by 4 bases and J by 4 bases, with 22 bases between. This CDR3 region has 17 residues. The CDR3 DNA is TGTGCCAGCAGCTCATCTGGGGGTGCAGCCCAGCTCTATGGCTACACCTTC. This gives the protein CASSSSGGAAQLYGYTF.

The chain carries TRBV3-1 (or the pseudogene TRBV3-2) and TRBJ2-3; D not resolved. Germline CDR1 is LGHDT and CDR2 is YNNKEL (reference sequence). Between the trimmed V and J ends, which lost 0 bases and 0 bases, there was a span of 10 bases. This CDR3 contains 16 residues. In DNA, the CDR3 is TGTGCCAGCAGCCAAGATGGGCGACTCAGCACAGATACGCAGTATTTT. It codes for CASSQDGRLSTDTQYF.

V and J are TRBV12-3 or TRBV12-4 and TRBJ2-7, with D uncertain. This CDR3 is 10 amino acids long. The ends were cut back, 2 bases at V and 5 bases at J, with 1 base in the middle. The CDR3 protein is CASSLNEQYF. The CDR3 DNA reads TGTGCCAGCAGTTTAAACGAGCAGTACTTC.